Here is one T cell receptor beta chain with its context. Profiling relied on immunoSEQ multiplex PCR, and the TCRdb table lists in-frame clones only, not all of them. The sample consists of around 140,000 clones, approximately 92% of them appearing once. These data belong to a study of T cell responses to AZD1222 COVID-19 vaccine. The CDR3 runs 14 residues. Germline CDR1 ENHRY, CDR2 SYGVKD. V was trimmed by 10 bases and J by 0 bases, leaving 13 bases between them. The rearrangement uses TRBV10-3 and TRBJ1-5, with D possibly TRBD1 on 6 matching bases. Sample: peripheral blood, taken 28 days after the second AZD1222 dose. This sequence originates from an adult who received the AZD1222 COVID-19 vaccine. CDR3 sequence: CATGGPDSNQPQHF. The CDR3 DNA reads as TGTGCCACCGGGGGGCCTGATAGCAATCAGCCCCAGCATTTT.